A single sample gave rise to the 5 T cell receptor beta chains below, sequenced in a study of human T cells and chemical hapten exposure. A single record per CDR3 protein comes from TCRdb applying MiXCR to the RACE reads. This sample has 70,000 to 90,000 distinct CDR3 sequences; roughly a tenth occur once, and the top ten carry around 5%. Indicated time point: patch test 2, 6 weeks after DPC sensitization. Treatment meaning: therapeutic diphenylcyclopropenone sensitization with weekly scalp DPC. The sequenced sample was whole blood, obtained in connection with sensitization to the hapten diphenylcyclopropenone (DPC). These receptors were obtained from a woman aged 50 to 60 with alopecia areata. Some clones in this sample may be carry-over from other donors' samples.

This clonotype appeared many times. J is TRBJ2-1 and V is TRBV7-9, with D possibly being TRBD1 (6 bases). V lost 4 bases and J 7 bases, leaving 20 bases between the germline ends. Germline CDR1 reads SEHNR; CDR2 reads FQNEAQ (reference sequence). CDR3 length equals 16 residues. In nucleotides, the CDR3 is TGTGCCAGCAGCTCACTGAGGGGGTCCCCTGGGAATGAGCAGTTCTTC. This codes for CASSSLRGSPGNEQFF.

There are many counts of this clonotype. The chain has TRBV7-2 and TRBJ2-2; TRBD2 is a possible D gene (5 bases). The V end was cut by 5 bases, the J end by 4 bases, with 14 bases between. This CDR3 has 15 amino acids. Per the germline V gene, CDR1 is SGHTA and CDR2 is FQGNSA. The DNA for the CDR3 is TGTGCCAGCAGCCCGGAGGCTGGGAGCACCGGGGAGCTGTTTTTT. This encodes CASSPEAGSTGELFF.

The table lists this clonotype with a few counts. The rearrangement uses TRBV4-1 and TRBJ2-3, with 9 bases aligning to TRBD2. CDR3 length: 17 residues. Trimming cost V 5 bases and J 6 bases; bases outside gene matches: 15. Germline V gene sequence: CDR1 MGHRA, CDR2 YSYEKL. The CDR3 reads CASSALFLAGTYDTQYF. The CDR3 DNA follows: TGCGCCAGCAGCGCACTATTCCTAGCGGGAACATACGATACGCAGTATTTT.

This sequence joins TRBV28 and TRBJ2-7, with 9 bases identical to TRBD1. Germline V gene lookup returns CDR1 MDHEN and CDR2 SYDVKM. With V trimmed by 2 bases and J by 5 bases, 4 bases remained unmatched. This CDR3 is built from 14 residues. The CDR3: CASSLPDRGNEQYF. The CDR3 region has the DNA TGTGCCAGCAGTTTACCGGACAGGGGAAACGAGCAGTACTTC.

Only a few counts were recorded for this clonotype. The CDR3 sequence is CASSRSWITETSGYQETQYF. The CDR3 region has the DNA TGCGCCAGCAGCAGGTCCTGGATAACTGAGACTAGCGGGTACCAAGAGACCCAGTACTTC. The rearrangement links TRBV4-1 to TRBJ2-5; TRBD2 aligns across 10 bases. Trimming removed 5 bases from V and 0 bases from J; junction bases left unmatched: 18. The CDR3 is made up of 20 amino acids. Germline loops: CDR1 MGHRA, CDR2 YSYEKL.